This T cell receptor beta chain derives from a study of CD8 T cells in Susac syndrome. RNA was extracted with the RNeasy kit, and a quantity of about 0.45 to 1 ug was reverse transcribed using random hexamers. TCRdb analysed the immunoSEQ multiplex PCR reads with MiXCR anew, one entry per CDR3 protein. The data contain 140,000 to 150,000 distinct CDR3 sequences, more than 90% of them singletons. The CDR3 runs to 14 residues. Germline V gene sequence: CDR1 SGHDT, CDR2 YYEEEE. Trimming cost V 0 bases and J 3 bases, with 10 bases left between them. This receptor was identified in a human donor with Susac syndrome. Sequencing was carried out using CD4+ T cells from PBMCs. The gene calls are TRBV5-6 and TRBJ2-7; D may be TRBD2 (6 bases). The CDR3 protein is CASSLERGLYEQYF. CDR3 sequence (DNA): TGTGCCAGCAGCTTGGAAAGGGGACTCTACGAGCAGTACTTC.